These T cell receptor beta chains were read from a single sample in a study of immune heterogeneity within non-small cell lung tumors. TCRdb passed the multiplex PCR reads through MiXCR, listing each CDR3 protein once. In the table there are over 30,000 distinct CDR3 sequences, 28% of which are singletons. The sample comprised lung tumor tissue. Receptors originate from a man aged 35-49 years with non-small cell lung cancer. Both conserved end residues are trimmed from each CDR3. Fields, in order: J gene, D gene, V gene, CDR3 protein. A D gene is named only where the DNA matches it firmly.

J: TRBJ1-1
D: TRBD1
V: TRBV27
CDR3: ASSGRRGRRGTEAF

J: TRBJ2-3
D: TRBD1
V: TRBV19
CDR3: ASSPPGQGARSTQY

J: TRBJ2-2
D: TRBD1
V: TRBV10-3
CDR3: AISEMTGGTGELF

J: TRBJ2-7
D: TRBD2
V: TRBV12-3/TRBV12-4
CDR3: ASSFVGRSGEQY

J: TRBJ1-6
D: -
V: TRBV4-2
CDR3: ASSQESEDNSPLH

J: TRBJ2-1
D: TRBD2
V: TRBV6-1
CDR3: ASASSGSHNEQF

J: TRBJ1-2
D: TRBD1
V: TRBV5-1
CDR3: ASSGSQTGGANYGYT

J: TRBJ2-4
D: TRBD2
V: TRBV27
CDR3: ASSLGSGPSGLAKNIQY

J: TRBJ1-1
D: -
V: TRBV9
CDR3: ASSLEDRSEAF

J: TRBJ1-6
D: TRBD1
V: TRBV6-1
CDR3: ASADRANNSPLH

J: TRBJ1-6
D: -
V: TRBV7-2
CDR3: ASSLGVRGASPLH

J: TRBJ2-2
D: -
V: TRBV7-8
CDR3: ASSWGSTGELF

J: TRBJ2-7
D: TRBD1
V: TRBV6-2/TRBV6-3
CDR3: ASSDRGGTSYEQY

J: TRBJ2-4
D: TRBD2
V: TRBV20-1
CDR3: SARDPSGRENIQY

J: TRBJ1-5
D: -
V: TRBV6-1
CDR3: ASKKTGRGPQPQH

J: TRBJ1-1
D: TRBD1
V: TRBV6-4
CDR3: ASRGQATNTEAF

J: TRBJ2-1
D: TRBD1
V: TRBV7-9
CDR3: ASSLSDRGLNEQF

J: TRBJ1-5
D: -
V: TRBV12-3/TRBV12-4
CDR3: ASSGERGDQPQH

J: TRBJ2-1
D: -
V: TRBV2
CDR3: VSSLQGARVYNEQF

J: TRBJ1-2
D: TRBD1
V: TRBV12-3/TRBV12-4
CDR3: ASSQGQGYGYT

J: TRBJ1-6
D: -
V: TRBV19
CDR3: ASSIGQRSSPLH

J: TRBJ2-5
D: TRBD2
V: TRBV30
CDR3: AWSVLVLAGEETQY

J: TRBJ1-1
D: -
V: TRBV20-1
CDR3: SAPGEAPTEAF

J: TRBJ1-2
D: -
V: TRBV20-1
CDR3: SARDRQTTPNYGYT

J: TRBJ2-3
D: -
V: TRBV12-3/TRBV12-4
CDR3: ASGRLATSTDTQY

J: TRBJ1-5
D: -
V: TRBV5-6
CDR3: ASSLRLGNSNQPQH

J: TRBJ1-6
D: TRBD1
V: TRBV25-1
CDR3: ASSPSRDSNNSPLH

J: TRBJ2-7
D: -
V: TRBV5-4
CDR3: ASSLAGQEYEQY

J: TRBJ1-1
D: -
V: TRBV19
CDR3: ASSMGPGEAF

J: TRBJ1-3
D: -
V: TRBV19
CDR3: ASKTGYVVGNTIY

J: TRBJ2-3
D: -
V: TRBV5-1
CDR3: ASSDPGTDTQY

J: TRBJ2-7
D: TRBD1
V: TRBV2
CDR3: ASSDRTGSPEQY

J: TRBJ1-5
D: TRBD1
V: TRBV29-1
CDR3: SVATGVMGQPQH

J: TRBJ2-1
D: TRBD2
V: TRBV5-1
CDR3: ASSLGLADYNEQF

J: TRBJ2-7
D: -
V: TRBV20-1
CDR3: SADDRLALSYEQY

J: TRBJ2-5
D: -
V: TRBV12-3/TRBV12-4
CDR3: ASSLGTQETQY

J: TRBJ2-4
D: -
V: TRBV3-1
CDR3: ASSQDRAIQY

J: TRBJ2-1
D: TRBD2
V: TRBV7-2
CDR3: ASSPSGLAGGPGAQF

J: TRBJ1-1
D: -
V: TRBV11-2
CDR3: ASSLGGRNTEAF